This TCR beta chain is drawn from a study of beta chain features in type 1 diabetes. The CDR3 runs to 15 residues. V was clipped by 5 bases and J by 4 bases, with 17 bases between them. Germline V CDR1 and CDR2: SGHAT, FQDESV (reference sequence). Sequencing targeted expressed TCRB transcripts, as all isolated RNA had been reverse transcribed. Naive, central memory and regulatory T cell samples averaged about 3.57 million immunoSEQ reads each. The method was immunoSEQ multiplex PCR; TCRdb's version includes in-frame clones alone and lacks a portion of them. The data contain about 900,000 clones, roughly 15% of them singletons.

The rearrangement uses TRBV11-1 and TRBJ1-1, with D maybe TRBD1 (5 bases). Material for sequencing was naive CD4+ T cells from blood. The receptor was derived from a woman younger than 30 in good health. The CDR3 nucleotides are TGTGCCAGCAGCGCCCGAGCGGGGACGCGCACTGAAGCTTTCTTT. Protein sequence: CASSARAGTRTEAFF.